The 16 T cell receptor beta chains in this list originate from one sample, sequenced in a study of regulatory T cells in long-lasting Graves disease. Construction of the TCR beta libraries employed iRepertoire HTBI primers in conjunction with Arm-PCR of CDR3 regions. Using its own MiXCR run on the multiplex PCR reads, TCRdb lists one record per CDR3 protein. The sample includes 300,000 or so distinct CDR3 sequences, about 20% seen only once; the top ten take about 29%. Noted time point: persistent/refractory GD, antithyroid drugs over 5 years with positive TRAb. After RNA was extracted from PBMCs, the TCR library was made from it. This specimen was peripheral blood mononuclear cells (PBMCs), taken when the disease was refractory, from a patient treated with antithyroid drugs. The source of these receptors is a female donor with Graves disease.

This clonotype was seen many times. The J gene is TRBJ2-5, the V gene TRBV7-9; 7 nucleotides line up with TRBD1. J lost 2 bases, V lost 2 bases, and 2 bases had no gene match. The CDR3 covers 14 residues. In germline, CDR1 is SEHNR, CDR2 FQNEAQ (reference sequence). CDR3 sequence (DNA): TGTGCCAGCAGCTTACTGGGACAGCAAGAGACCCAGTACTTC. This gives the protein CASSLLGQQETQYF. Full variable domain (rest looked up from reference TRBV7-9 and TRBJ2-5): DTGVSQNPRHKITKRGQNVTFRCDPISEHNRLYWYRQTLGQGPEFLTYFQNEAQLEKSRLLSDRFSAERPKGSFSTLEIQRTEQGDSAMYLCASSLLGQQETQYFGPGTRLLVL.

This clonotype has only a few counts. The rearrangement links TRBV3-1 to TRBJ2-5; no clear D gene. This CDR3 region has 14 residues. The V gene lost 2 bases and the J gene lost 4 bases, with 11 bases spanning the gap. Germline CDR1 reads LGHDT; CDR2 reads YNNKEL (reference sequence). Here the CDR3 reads CASSQNTVGETQYF. CDR3 coding DNA: TGTGCCAGCAGCCAAAATACGGTGGGAGAGACCCAGTACTTC.

This chain uses TRBV12-3 or TRBV12-4 with TRBJ1-5, with D hard to call. V was clipped by 6 bases and J by 0 bases, with 9 bases between them. The CDR3 spans 14 residues. The CDR3 reads CASRVGDSNQPQHF. The CDR3 region has the DNA TGTGCCAGCAGGGTCGGCGATAGCAATCAGCCCCAGCATTTT.

This clonotype was seen many times. This rearrangement joins TRBV10-3 to TRBJ2-5; D possibly uses TRBD1 or TRBD2 (5 bases each). V was trimmed by 2 bases and J by 5 bases, leaving 12 bases between them. The length of the CDR3 is 14 residues. CDR1 and CDR2 from the germline V gene are ENHRY and SYGVKD. The chain's CDR3 is CAISEPGPWETQYF. DNA for the CDR3: TGTGCCATCAGTGAGCCGGGACCCTGGGAGACCCAGTACTTC.

This clonotype was recorded many times. V usage is TRBV2 and J usage is TRBJ2-7, with 8 nucleotides matching TRBD1. Unmatched junction bases numbered 6, after V lost 5 bases and J lost 0 bases. The CDR3 is 15 residues long. From germline, CDR1 is SNHLY and CDR2 FYNNEI. The chain's CDR3 is CASSQRTGSSYEQYF. The CDR3 coding sequence is TGTGCCAGCAGTCAGAGGACAGGGAGCTCCTACGAGCAGTACTTC.

The CDR3 bases are TGTGCCACCAGTGATGGTCCGACCTACGGGAACCAAGAGACCCAGTACTTC. This sequence encodes CATSDGPTYGNQETQYF. This chain connects TRBV24-1 to TRBJ2-5; possible D gene TRBD2, 5 bases. The CDR3 is 17 amino acids. CDR1 is KGHDR and CDR2 is SFDVKD in the germline V gene. The V end was cut by 3 bases, the J end by 0 bases, with 16 bases between.

The rearrangement uses TRBV5-6 and TRBJ2-7, with D possibly called TRBD1 or TRBD2 (5 bases each). Between the trimmed V and J ends, which lost 3 bases and 0 bases, there was a span of 13 bases. CDR3 size: 15 residues. Germline V lookup: CDR1 SGHDT, CDR2 YYEEEE. The CDR3, as DNA: TGTGCCAGCAGCTCTACCGGGACCTACTCCTACGAGCAGTACTTC. It codes for CASSSTGTYSYEQYF.

Turning to this clonotype: With only one base between it and a far larger clone, this is likely a read error. No conserved phenylalanine or tryptophan ends this CDR3, so it is likely a read error. The V call is TRBV7-8, the J call TRBJ2-6; D tentatively reads TRBD1 or TRBD2 (5 bases each). The CDR3 length is 16 residues. The V gene lost 4 bases and the J gene lost 0 bases, with 10 bases spanning the gap. Germline-derived CDR1 and CDR2 are SGHVS and FQNEAQ. CDR3 in amino acids: CASSYAGTSGANVLTL. The CDR3 DNA sequence: TGTGCCAGCAGCTACGCCGGGACCTCTGGGGCCAACGTCCTGACTCTC.

This clonotype has just a few counts. An end of the junction differs from the germline gene, which may be a read error. The chain joins TRBV18 to TRBJ2-7; either TRBD1 or TRBD2 may supply D (5 bases each). The CDR3 is 16 amino acids. In germline, CDR1 is KGHSH, CDR2 LQKENI. The CDR3 sequence: CASSPLPGTSSYEQYF. Here the CDR3 DNA reads TGTGCCAGCTCTCCACTCCCAGGGACCTCCTCCTACGAGCAGTACTTC.

This clonotype showed up many times. The chain is built from TRBV11-2 and TRBJ2-5; 7 nucleotides agree with TRBD2. Germline trimming cut 0 bases from V and 5 bases from J; bases unmatched to any gene: 9. This CDR3 has 16 amino acids. Per germline, CDR1 SGHAT and CDR2 FQNNGV. The CDR3 here is CASSLDSMSGAETQYF. The CDR3 nucleotides read TGTGCCAGCAGCTTAGATTCGATGAGCGGGGCGGAGACCCAGTACTTC.

CDR3: CASSYTSGRGSYEQYF. Written as DNA, the CDR3 is TGTGCCAGCAGCTACACTAGCGGGAGGGGGTCCTACGAGCAGTACTTC. This chain connects TRBV7-9 to TRBJ2-7, with 13 bases lining up with TRBD2. From germline, CDR1 is SEHNR and CDR2 FQNEAQ (reference sequence). There are 16 residues in the CDR3. After removal of 4 bases from V and 1 base from J, the junction contained 4 bases not matched to a gene.

The CDR3 DNA follows: TGTGCCAGCAGCCCCGGAGCGGGCCTCACAGATACGCAGTATTTT. Translating gives CASSPGAGLTDTQYF. The chain couples TRBV3-1 to TRBJ2-3; maybe TRBD2 (6 bases). The CDR3 totals 15 residues. Trimming removed 4 bases from V and 2 bases from J, with 13 bases in between. Germline V gives CDR1 LGHDT, CDR2 YNNKEL (reference sequence).

This clonotype was seen only a few times. The genes are TRBV9 and TRBJ1-2; the D is unclear. Trimming shortened V by 4 bases and J by 3 bases, and 16 bases separated the two germline ends. The germline gives CDR1 SGDLS, CDR2 YYNGEE. The CDR3 length is 15 residues. CDR3 sequence reads: CASSTEEATYYGYTF. The DNA for the CDR3 is TGTGCCAGCAGCACAGAGGAGGCCACCTACTATGGCTACACCTTC. The full variable domain, with the rest looked up from reference TRBV9 and TRBJ1-2, is DSGVTQTPKHLITATGQRVTLRCSPRSGDLSVYWYQQSLDQGLQFLIQYYNGEERAKGNILERFSAQQFPDLHSELNLSSLELGDSALYFCASSTEEATYYGYTFGSGTRLTVV.

This clonotype was observed many times. V and J are TRBV6-1 and TRBJ2-4; 9 nucleotides align to TRBD1. Trimming cost V 4 bases and J 6 bases; bases outside gene matches: 4. This CDR3 contains 14 residues. CDR1 is MNHNS, CDR2 SASEGT, per germline. For the CDR3, the DNA is TGTGCCAGCAGTGTACAGGGGGCGGCAAACATTCAGTACTTC. Translation gives CASSVQGAANIQYF.

This clonotype was picked up many times. This chain joins TRBV10-3 and TRBJ2-7, with D perhaps being TRBD1 or TRBD2 (5 bases each). V dropped 6 bases and J dropped 1 base, with 10 bases sitting between them. The CDR3 runs to 13 residues. Germline V gene lookup returns CDR1 ENHRY and CDR2 SYGVKD. The CDR3 reads CAISGDGSYEQYF. CDR3 coding DNA: TGTGCCATCAGCGGGGACGGATCCTACGAGCAGTACTTC.

This clonotype was detected ten times or more. The chain is built from TRBV7-8 and TRBJ2-7, with a possible D match to TRBD2 (6 bases). CDR3 length equals 14 residues. V was clipped by 2 bases and J by 2 bases, with 10 bases between them. The germline V gene encodes CDR1 SGHVS and CDR2 FQNEAQ. CDR3 sequence reads: CASSLSQRAYEQYF. The CDR3 DNA reads as TGTGCCAGCAGCTTATCCCAGCGGGCCTACGAGCAGTACTTC.